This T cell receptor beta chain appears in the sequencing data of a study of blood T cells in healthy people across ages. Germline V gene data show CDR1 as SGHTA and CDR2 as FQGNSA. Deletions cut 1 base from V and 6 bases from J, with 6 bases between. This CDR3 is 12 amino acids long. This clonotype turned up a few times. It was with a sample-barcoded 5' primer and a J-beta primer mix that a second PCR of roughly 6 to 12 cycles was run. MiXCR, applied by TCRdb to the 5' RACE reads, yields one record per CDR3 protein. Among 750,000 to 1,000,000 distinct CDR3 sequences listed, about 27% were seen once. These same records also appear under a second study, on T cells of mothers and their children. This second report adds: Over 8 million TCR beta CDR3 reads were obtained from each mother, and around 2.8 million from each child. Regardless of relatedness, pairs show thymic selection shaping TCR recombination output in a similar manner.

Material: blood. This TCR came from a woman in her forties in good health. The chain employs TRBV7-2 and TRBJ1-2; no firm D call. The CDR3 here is CASSLGEDGYTF. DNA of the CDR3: TGTGCCAGCAGCTTAGGTGAGGATGGCTACACCTTC.